This T cell receptor (beta chain) was retrieved from a study of cytotoxic CD8 clonotypes in ibrutinib-treated CLL. Note on this clone: What it recognizes is unknown.

Germline-derived CDR1 and CDR2 are MNHNY and SVGAGI (reference sequence). The CDR3 consists of 15 residues. The V and J ends lost 8 bases and 0 bases, in that order; junction bases with no gene match: 9. Deep sequencing aimed at 1 in 200,000 to 1 in 1 million T cells' resolution. The repertoire was sequenced with immunoSEQ multiplex PCR; TCRdb's copy has only in-frame clones and lacks some. The repertoire holds around 160,000 clones, with 70% to 85% as singletons. Study observations and caveats: Private clonotypes, not public ones, expanded at ibrutinib response. Clonality went up at the time of ibrutinib response, stayed stable in sustained remission, and later dropped back toward its baseline level at progression.

This clonotype was sampled from a human donor with chronic lymphocytic leukemia. The V and J genes are TRBV6-6 and TRBJ1-1, with 7 bases identical to TRBD1. Source: PBMCs, taken after 12 months of ibrutinib treatment. Here the CDR3 reads CASGTAKGLNTEAFF. CDR3 sequence (DNA): TGTGCCAGCGGGACAGCCAAGGGATTGAACACTGAAGCTTTCTTT.